The 27 T cell receptor beta chains reported below all come from one sample, sequenced in a study of T cell responses to AZD1222 COVID-19 vaccine. Sequencing was performed with immunoSEQ multiplex PCR; in TCRdb, only in-frame clones are kept and a portion is missing. The table has around 140,000 clones, around 87% seen once. The sequencing used peripheral blood, collected on day 0 of AZD1222 vaccination. These receptors were taken from an adult in good health.

The chain recombines TRBV19 with TRBJ1-5, with unresolved D. CDR1 is LNHDA and CDR2 is SQIVND in the germline V gene (reference sequence). V dropped 3 bases and J dropped 2 bases, with 8 bases sitting between them. CDR3 length: 14 residues. The CDR3 DNA sequence: TGTGCCAGTAGTATGCGGGAAGGCAATCAGCCCCAGCATTTT. Encoded protein: CASSMREGNQPQHF.

V is TRBV25-1 and J is TRBJ2-1, with TRBD2 matching 13 bases. V lost 4 bases, J lost 4 bases, and 1 base stayed unmatched. Germline V CDR1 and CDR2: MGHDK, SYGVNS. This CDR3 region has 15 residues. The CDR3 sequence is CASSGTSGSYNEQFF. The CDR3 DNA is TGTGCCAGCAGTGGGACTAGCGGGAGTTACAATGAGCAGTTCTTC.

This sequence joins TRBV6-5 and TRBJ2-1; 8 nucleotides agree with TRBD2. V was clipped by 4 bases and J by 0 bases; unmatched bases: 5. Germline-derived CDR1 and CDR2 are MNHEY and SVGAGI. The CDR3 spans 16 residues. The CDR3, as DNA: TGTGCCAGCAGTTCTATGGCGGGAGGCTCCTACAATGAGCAGTTCTTC. This codes for CASSSMAGGSYNEQFF.

The chain recombines TRBV2 with TRBJ1-5, with 9 positions matching TRBD1. Germline values: CDR1 SNHLY, CDR2 FYNNEI. The CDR3 sequence is 14 residues long. Losses at the gene ends were 6 bases for V and 5 bases for J; bases not matched to a gene: 5. The CDR3 region has the DNA TGTGCCAGCAGGGGAGGGACAGGGTATCAGCCCCAGCATTTT. It specifies CASRGGTGYQPQHF.

V is TRBV7-8 and J is TRBJ2-5; a possible D gene is TRBD2 (6 bases). The CDR3 sequence is 15 residues long. Germline assignment: CDR1 SGHVS and CDR2 FQNEAQ. V was shortened by 5 bases and J by 4 bases, with 17 bases between the two germline ends. The CDR3 DNA reads TGTGCCAGCAGCGACTATATAGGGAGGCGAGAGACCCAGTACTTC. Its translation is CASSDYIGRRETQYF.

The chain links TRBV28 to TRBJ2-1; D is ambiguous. The CDR3 is made up of 12 amino acids. V lost 3 bases to trimming and J lost 11 bases, with 11 bases between them. Germline V gene lookup returns CDR1 MDHEN and CDR2 SYDVKM. CDR3 in amino acids: CASSFLAPQQFF. CDR3 coding DNA: TGTGCCAGCAGTTTTCTGGCACCTCAGCAGTTCTTC. The entire variable domain, with the rest obtained from reference TRBV28 and TRBJ2-1, is as follows: DVKVTQSSRYLVKRTGEKVFLECVQDMDHENMFWYRQDPGLGLRLIYFSYDVKMKEKGDIPEGYSVSREKKERFSLILESASTNQTSMYLCASSFLAPQQFFGPGTRLTVL.

V and J are TRBV9 and TRBJ2-1; D possibly corresponds to TRBD2 (7 bases). Trimming removed 4 bases from V and 2 bases from J, with 16 bases in between. CDR1 SGDLS and CDR2 YYNGEE come from the germline V gene. This CDR3 has 16 amino acids. The CDR3 DNA reads TGTGCCAGCAGCCCTAGAGGCGGGGGCACCTACAATGAGCAGTTCTTC. Encoded protein: CASSPRGGGTYNEQFF.

The chain carries TRBV5-1 and TRBJ1-2; a possible D gene is TRBD1 (5 bases). CDR1 and CDR2 (germline): SGHRS, YFSETQ. The V end lost 6 bases, the J end lost 3 bases, and 18 bases lay between the germline ends. This CDR3 is 15 amino acids long. The chain's CDR3 is CASTGRAQGDYGYTF. The CDR3 DNA sequence: TGCGCCAGCACCGGGAGGGCCCAGGGTGACTATGGCTACACCTTC.

The J gene is TRBJ2-7, the V gene TRBV27; maybe TRBD1 (7 bases). The CDR3 sequence is 13 residues long. Germline V gives CDR1 MNHEY, CDR2 SMNVEV (reference sequence). Trimming stripped 6 bases from V and 5 bases from J, with 14 bases between. For the CDR3, the DNA is TGTGCCAGCAGGCGGGACAGCCAGCACGAGCAGTACTTC. Residues: CASRRDSQHEQYF.

The CDR3 loop reads CASSLLDRGGQPQHF. CDR3 DNA: TGCGCCAGCAGCCTACTGGACAGGGGAGGCCAGCCCCAGCATTTT. The rearrangement uses TRBV4-1 and TRBJ1-5, with 9 nucleotides matching TRBD1. The CDR3 consists of 15 residues. The V gene end was trimmed by 4 bases and the J gene end by 7 bases; junction bases not matched to a gene: 8. CDR1 MGHRA and CDR2 YSYEKL come from the germline V gene.

V is TRBV5-1 and J is TRBJ1-5, with D tentatively TRBD1 (6 bases). Germline loops: CDR1 SGHRS, CDR2 YFSETQ. Trimming stripped 1 base from V and 4 bases from J, with 12 bases between. The CDR3 is made up of 15 amino acids. The CDR3 DNA follows: TGCGCCAGCAGCTTGATGGGGGGCAGAAATCAGCCCCAGCATTTT. It yields the protein CASSLMGGRNQPQHF.

The chain recombines TRBV2 with TRBJ2-6; 7 bases align to TRBD1. Germline V CDR1 and CDR2: SNHLY, FYNNEI. J was trimmed by 2 bases and V by 4 bases; bases with no gene match: 2. The CDR3 length is 15 residues. The CDR3 coding sequence is TGTGCCAGCAGTGCGACAGGGACTGGGGCCAACGTCCTGACTTTC. The encoded protein is CASSATGTGANVLTF.

This clone turned up a few times. The chain uses TRBV5-6 and TRBJ1-3; the D is unclear. V was clipped by 4 bases and J by 4 bases, with 12 bases between them. Germline V CDR1 and CDR2: SGHDT, YYEEEE. CDR3 length: 14 amino acids. The CDR3 DNA reads as TGTGCCAGCAGCCGGACTCTTGAAGGAAACACCATATATTTT. Encoded protein: CASSRTLEGNTIYF. The whole variable domain, filled in from reference TRBV5-6 and TRBJ1-3, reads DAGVTQSPTHLIKTRGQQVTLRCSPKSGHDTVSWYQQALGQGPQFIFQYYEEEERQRGNFPDRFSGHQFPNYSSELNVNALLLGDSALYLCASSRTLEGNTIYFGEGSWLTVV.

DNA of the CDR3: TGTGCCAGCAGCTTGGGGGTTGGAAACACCATATATTTT. This sequence encodes CASSLGVGNTIYF. V usage is TRBV5-4 and J usage is TRBJ1-3; unclear D gene. The germline V gene encodes CDR1 SGHNT and CDR2 YYREEE (reference sequence). V was shortened by 0 bases and J by 3 bases, with 4 bases between the two germline ends. The CDR3 has 13 residues.

The chain combines TRBV2 with TRBJ1-5; D gene ambiguous. Trimming removed 3 bases from V and 0 bases from J, with 12 bases in between. The germline V gene has CDR1 SNHLY and CDR2 FYNNEI. CDR3 length: 16 amino acids. In nucleotides, the CDR3 is TGTGCCAGCAGTGAGTACCAAGTGAATAGCAATCAGCCCCAGCATTTT. Protein sequence: CASSEYQVNSNQPQHF.

This clone was recorded a few times. The chain has TRBV2 and TRBJ1-3; 8 positions match TRBD1. CDR3 length: 15 amino acids. Germline V gene sequence: CDR1 SNHLY, CDR2 FYNNEI. Losses at the gene ends were 7 bases for V and 3 bases for J; bases not matched to a gene: 8. CDR3 bases: TGTGCCAGCATACCGGTTGACAGGGGTGGAAACACCATATATTTT. Translating it yields CASIPVDRGGNTIYF.

The CDR3 region is CASSLDGGTVKYF. The CDR3 DNA is TGTGCCAGCAGCTTAGACGGGGGCACAGTCAAGTACTTC. The J gene is TRBJ2-5, the V gene TRBV11-2; D may match TRBD1 or TRBD2 (6 bases each). The CDR3 consists of 13 residues. V lost 0 bases, J lost 12 bases, and 14 bases lay in between. Germline CDR1 is SGHAT and CDR2 is FQNNGV.

This clone was seen a single time. The chain couples TRBV19 to TRBJ2-3; 13 nucleotides agree with TRBD2. V dropped 11 bases and J dropped 0; count of bases not matched to a gene: 14. The germline gives CDR1 LNHDA, CDR2 SQIVND (reference sequence). CDR3 length equals 18 residues. CDR3 sequence reads: CAVSGTSGVPASTDTQYF. The CDR3 nucleotides are TGTGCCGTCTCCGGGACTAGCGGGGTCCCGGCTAGCACAGATACGCAGTATTTT.

This clone was detected only once. The V gene is TRBV7-2, the J gene TRBJ1-1; 12 bases align to TRBD1. There are 16 residues in the CDR3. The germline gives CDR1 SGHTA, CDR2 FQGNSA. V lost 3 bases to trimming and J lost 11 bases; unmatched junction nucleotides: 13. CDR3 loop: CASSLKAGTGGEEAFF. The CDR3 nucleotides read TGTGCCAGCAGCTTGAAAGCCGGGACAGGGGGCGAGGAGGCTTTCTTT.

The rearrangement uses TRBV6-5 and TRBJ1-1; D may be TRBD1 (5 bases). The germline V gene encodes CDR1 MNHEY and CDR2 SVGAGI. V lost 9 bases, J lost 5 bases, and 19 bases lay in between. The CDR3 is 14 residues long. The CDR3, as DNA: TGTGCCAGTCAAGTCGGGGGGGTATCAACTGAAGCTTTCTTT. This encodes CASQVGGVSTEAFF.

For this clone: Given a much more abundant clone one base away, this may be a read error. The chain recombines TRBV5-1 with TRBJ2-3; D possibly corresponds to TRBD2 (5 bases). Trimming removed 0 bases from V and 1 base from J, with 6 bases in between. The CDR3 contains 14 residues. The V gene's germline CDR1 is SGHRS and CDR2 YFSETQ. This chain's CDR3 is CASSLGTGTDTQYF. CDR3 nucleotide sequence: TGCGCCAGCAGCTTGGGGACTGGCACAGATACGCAGTATTTT.

The chain links TRBV28 to TRBJ2-2; TRBD1 agrees at 7 bases. The V gene's germline CDR1 is MDHEN and CDR2 SYDVKM. The junction had 7 bases not matched to a gene; V was cut back by 6 bases and J by 0 bases. The CDR3 totals 16 residues. CDR3 in amino acids: CASSLYQGANTGELFF. Written as DNA, the CDR3 is TGTGCCAGCAGCCTATATCAGGGGGCGAACACCGGGGAGCTGTTTTTT. The full variable domain, with the rest looked up from reference TRBV28 and TRBJ2-2, is DVKVTQSSRYLVKRTGEKVFLECVQDMDHENMFWYRQDPGLGLRLIYFSYDVKMKEKGDIPEGYSVSREKKERFSLILESASTNQTSMYLCASSLYQGANTGELFFGEGSRLTVL.

This clone showed up just once. CDR3 region: CASSLGRQTQYF. The CDR3 DNA reads TGTGCCAGCAGCTTAGGTCGTCAGACCCAGTACTTC. The J gene is TRBJ2-5, the V gene TRBV7-9; D unclear. The CDR3 totals 12 residues. Germline CDR1 reads SEHNR; CDR2 reads FQNEAQ (reference sequence). V lost 1 base to trimming and J lost 6 bases, with 6 bases between them. The entire variable domain, with the rest obtained from reference TRBV7-9 and TRBJ2-5, is as follows: DTGVSQNPRHKITKRGQNVTFRCDPISEHNRLYWYRQTLGQGPEFLTYFQNEAQLEKSRLLSDRFSAERPKGSFSTLEIQRTEQGDSAMYLCASSLGRQTQYFGPGTRLLVL.

The chain uses TRBV5-5 and TRBJ2-3; weak D call: TRBD1 (8 bases). The germline CDR1 and CDR2 sequences are SGHKS and YYEKEE (reference sequence). The CDR3 loop spans 15 amino acids. The V and J ends lost 3 bases and 5 bases respectively, with 16 bases between them. CDR3 DNA: TGTGCCAGCAGCTCCTGGACAGGGAGGGGAGATACGCAGTATTTT. Translating gives CASSSWTGRGDTQYF. Looking up the rest from reference TRBV5-5 and TRBJ2-3 gives the full variable domain: DAGVTQSPTHLIKTRGQQVTLRCSPISGHKSVSWYQQVLGQGPQFIFQYYEKEERGRGNFPDRFSARQFPNYSSELNVNALLLGDSALYLCASSSWTGRGDTQYFGPGTRLTVL.

The sample holds one count of this clone. The genes are TRBV5-1 and TRBJ1-3; D gene unclear. This CDR3 comprises 15 residues. Trimming stripped 5 bases from V and 0 bases from J, with 12 bases between. Per the germline V gene, CDR1 is SGHRS and CDR2 is YFSETQ. The DNA of the CDR3 is TGCGCCAGCAGAAATGAGGAACTCTCTGGAAACACCATATATTTT. It codes for CASRNEELSGNTIYF. Using reference TRBV5-1 and TRBJ1-3 for the parts outside the CDR3, the full variable domain is KAGVTQTPRYLIKTRGQQVTLSCSPISGHRSVSWYQQTPGQGLQFLFEYFSETQRNKGNFPGRFSGRQFSNSRSEMNVSTLELGDSALYLCASRNEELSGNTIYFGEGSWLTVV.

Written as DNA, the CDR3 is TGTGCCAGCAGCCTTGGGGAGGGGGTTGGCTACACCTTC. Its protein is CASSLGEGVGYTF. This rearrangement joins TRBV11-2 to TRBJ1-2, with a weak D call TRBD1 (6 bases). This CDR3 region has 13 residues. With 5 bases removed from V and 7 bases from J, the gap between germline ends came to 14 bases. The germline V gene has CDR1 SGHAT and CDR2 FQNNGV. The full variable domain, in which reference TRBV11-2 and TRBJ1-2 provide the parts outside the CDR3, is EAGVAQSPRYKIIEKRQSVAFWCNPISGHATLYWYQQILGQGPKLLIQFQNNGVVDDSQLPKDRFSAERLKGVDSTLKIQPAKLEDSAVYLCASSLGEGVGYTFGSGTRLTVV.

The rearrangement links TRBV29-1 to TRBJ2-7; D is perhaps TRBD1 or TRBD2 (5 bases each). Trimming pared 6 bases from V and 0 bases from J, leaving 12 bases between. The CDR3 length is 13 residues. In germline, CDR1 is SQVTM, CDR2 ANQGSEA. CDR3: CSVPGPRSYEQYF. The DNA for the CDR3 is TGCAGCGTACCGGGACCCCGCTCCTACGAGCAGTACTTC.